A single sample is the source of the 23 T cell receptor beta chains below, sequenced in a study of T-cell reconstitution after alpha-beta-depleted transplantation in children. Construction of the TCRbeta library involved unique molecular identifiers. Each CDR3 protein is one row after TCRdb ran MiXCR on the PCR reads. Of some 530,000 distinct CDR3 sequences detected, approximately 13% appear once; the ten largest clones hold approximately 5.4%. The sample consisted of PBMCs from the stem cell graft donor, taken from the stem cell graft. The receptors shown here come from a human donor who donated a stem cell graft to a child with combined immunodeficiency.

This clonotype was counted between two and nine times. V usage is TRBV4-3 and J usage is TRBJ1-2, with a tentative D call TRBD1 (6 bases). Germline V gene lookup returns CDR1 LGHNA and CDR2 YSLEER. This CDR3 is 15 amino acids long. Trimming removed 0 bases from V and 4 bases from J, with 12 bases in between. The CDR3, as DNA: TGCGCCAGCAGCCAAGACAGTGGCAGGGGCTATGGCTACACCTTC. Translating gives CASSQDSGRGYGYTF.

This chain links TRBV20-1 with TRBJ2-1; maybe TRBD1 (6 bases). V gave up 0 bases and J gave up 10 bases, with 16 bases separating them. The CDR3 consists of 14 residues. The germline V gene encodes CDR1 DFQATT and CDR2 SNEGSKA (reference sequence). The CDR3 DNA is TGCAGTGCTAGAGATATAACAGGGTACGGGGAGCAGTTCTTC. Encoded protein: CSARDITGYGEQFF.

This clonotype turned up a few times. The chain employs TRBV12-3 or TRBV12-4 and TRBJ2-5, with 7 bases that match TRBD1. Losses at the gene ends were 4 bases for V and 1 base for J; bases not matched to a gene: 3. The CDR3 has 14 amino acids. CDR3 amino acids: CASSSDRAQETQYF. The CDR3 nucleotides read TGTGCCAGCAGTTCCGACAGGGCCCAAGAGACCCAGTACTTC.

The CDR3 DNA is TGCGCCAGCAGCTTGGGGCAGGGTTTCGACGAGCAGTACTTC. Amino acid sequence: CASSLGQGFDEQYF. This chain uses TRBV5-1 with TRBJ2-7; perhaps TRBD1 as D (5 bases). Trimming pared 0 bases from V and 5 bases from J, leaving 12 bases between. The length of the CDR3 is 14 residues. The germline V gene encodes CDR1 SGHRS and CDR2 YFSETQ. The variable domain in full, completed from reference TRBV5-1 and TRBJ2-7, reads KAGVTQTPRYLIKTRGQQVTLSCSPISGHRSVSWYQQTPGQGLQFLFEYFSETQRNKGNFPGRFSGRQFSNSRSEMNVSTLELGDSALYLCASSLGQGFDEQYFGPGTRLTVT.

This clonotype has a handful of counts. This rearrangement joins TRBV7-2 to TRBJ2-1; TRBD2 is a possible D gene (6 bases). Germline assignment: CDR1 SGHTA and CDR2 FQGNSA. Between the trimmed V and J ends, which lost 1 base and 10 bases, there was a span of 14 bases. The CDR3 loop spans 14 amino acids. The CDR3 nucleotides are TGTGCCAGCAGCTTAGTGGTTGGGAGGAAAGAGCAGTTCTTC. It yields the protein CASSLVVGRKEQFF.

In this sample, this clonotype turned up many times. J is TRBJ2-3 and V is TRBV7-2, with 8 nucleotides matching TRBD2. This CDR3 comprises 13 residues. With V trimmed by 3 bases and J by 6 bases, 2 bases remained unmatched. Germline-derived CDR1 and CDR2 are SGHTA and FQGNSA. CDR3 protein: CASSLIAGDTQYF. The CDR3, as DNA: TGTGCCAGCAGCTTGATAGCGGGGGATACGCAGTATTTT.

This clonotype was picked up a small number of times. The V call is TRBV5-1, the J call TRBJ2-5, with D uncertain. Trimming left V 2 bases short and J 5 bases short, with 10 bases between. The germline CDR1 and CDR2 sequences are SGHRS and YFSETQ. The CDR3 runs 13 residues. The chain's CDR3 is CASSFQDGETQYF. As DNA, the CDR3 is TGCGCCAGCAGCTTTCAGGATGGGGAGACCCAGTACTTC.

This clonotype occurred many times. The V gene is TRBV12-3 or TRBV12-4, the J gene TRBJ2-7; 7 positions match TRBD2. V lost 9 bases to trimming and J lost 4 bases; unmatched junction nucleotides: 9. The CDR3 is made up of 13 amino acids. The CDR3 DNA reads as TGTGCCAGTGGGAGGGGAGCGGGGTACGAGCAGTACTTC. Translating gives CASGRGAGYEQYF.

The sample holds many counts of this clonotype. V usage is TRBV15 and J usage is TRBJ2-1, with D possibly matching TRBD2 (6 bases). V gave up 0 bases and J gave up 7 bases, with 7 bases separating them. The CDR3 sequence is 13 residues long. The germline V gene encodes CDR1 LNHNV and CDR2 YYDKDF (reference sequence). CDR3 DNA: TGTGCCACCAGCAGAGAAGGAGGGAATGAGCAGTTCTTC. It yields the protein CATSREGGNEQFF.

This clonotype was observed at least ten times. J is TRBJ2-3 and V is TRBV12-3 or TRBV12-4; D unclear. This CDR3 comprises 11 residues. V was shortened by 5 bases and J by 7 bases, with 7 bases between the two germline ends. Here the CDR3 DNA reads TGTGCCAGCAGTCAGCTGAATACGCAGTATTTT. Translation gives CASSQLNTQYF.

The chain links TRBV24-1 to TRBJ1-2; 11 bases are a match to TRBD1. V was clipped by 3 bases and J by 5 bases; unmatched bases: 4. Germline CDR1 reads KGHDR; CDR2 reads SFDVKD. This CDR3 contains 15 residues. The chain's CDR3 is CATSDGQGAWYGYTF. CDR3 nucleotides: TGTGCCACCAGTGATGGACAGGGGGCTTGGTATGGCTACACCTTC.

The chain is built from TRBV4-3 and TRBJ2-3, with D possibly TRBD1 on 5 matching bases. Per germline, CDR1 LGHNA and CDR2 YSLEER. Trimming cost V 0 bases and J 0 bases, with 7 bases left between them. This CDR3 spans 15 amino acids. CDR3 in amino acids: CASSQEAGSTDTQYF. The CDR3 DNA is TGCGCCAGCAGCCAAGAAGCAGGGAGCACAGATACGCAGTATTTT.

This clonotype showed up many times. The V and J genes are TRBV6-2 or TRBV6-3 and TRBJ1-2, with 9 bases matching TRBD1. CDR3 length: 13 amino acids. The V gene end was trimmed by 6 bases and the J gene end by 7 bases; junction bases not matched to a gene: 6. From germline, CDR1 is MNHEY and CDR2 SVGEGT. CDR3 sequence: CASSLQGAGGYTF. CDR3 DNA sequence: TGTGCCAGCAGCTTACAGGGGGCAGGTGGCTACACCTTC.

The rearrangement joins TRBV7-2 to TRBJ1-2; D remains ambiguous. From germline, CDR1 is SGHTA and CDR2 FQGNSA. There are 12 residues in the CDR3. The V end was cut by 5 bases, the J end by 7 bases, with 11 bases between. The CDR3 reads CASSQNYGGYTF. The CDR3 region has the DNA TGTGCCAGCAGCCAGAATTACGGTGGCTACACCTTC. Drawing the rest from reference TRBV7-2 and TRBJ1-2, the complete variable domain is GAGVSQSPSNKVTEKGKDVELRCDPISGHTALYWYRQSLGQGLEFLIYFQGNSAPDKSGLPSDRFSAERTGGSVSTLTIQRTQQEDSAVYLCASSQNYGGYTFGSGTRLTVV.

This clonotype was detected many times. The rearrangement joins TRBV20-1 to TRBJ2-7, with D possibly TRBD2 on 6 matching bases. This CDR3 contains 13 residues. V was cut by 6 bases and J by 6 bases, with 18 bases left in between. CDR1 is DFQATT and CDR2 is SNEGSKA in the germline V gene (reference sequence). The CDR3 region has the DNA TGCAGTGCCCCCCCGGGGCGGGGTCGCGAGCAGTACTTC. Protein product: CSAPPGRGREQYF.

This clonotype was observed a handful of times. The rearrangement links TRBV18 to TRBJ2-5, with a possible D match to TRBD1 (5 bases). V dropped 6 bases and J dropped 1 base, with 9 bases sitting between them. This CDR3 has 13 amino acids. The germline V gene encodes CDR1 KGHSH and CDR2 LQKENI. CDR3 in DNA: TGTGCCAGCTCGCCAGGGTTCCAAGAGACCCAGTACTTC. Translation gives CASSPGFQETQYF.

This clonotype was seen many times. The gene calls are TRBV5-8 and TRBJ2-2; D is perhaps TRBD1 (5 bases). This CDR3 spans 15 amino acids. Trimming took off 0 bases at V and 3 bases at J, with 9 bases between the two ends. Germline lookup yields CDR1 SGHTS and CDR2 YDEGEE. This CDR3 reads CASSLVGRDTGELFF. The CDR3 region has the DNA TGTGCCAGCAGCTTGGTGGGGCGAGACACCGGGGAGCTGTTTTTT.

The table lists this clonotype with many counts. This chain uses TRBV20-1 with TRBJ2-3; 11 bases match TRBD2. After removal of 3 bases from V and 1 base from J, the junction contained 3 bases not matched to a gene. Germline assignment: CDR1 DFQATT and CDR2 SNEGSKA (reference sequence). The CDR3 totals 15 residues. The CDR3 spells CSASWTSGRTDTQYF. Written as DNA, the CDR3 is TGCAGTGCTAGCTGGACTAGCGGGCGCACAGATACGCAGTATTTT.

This clonotype was detected many times. The chain recombines TRBV15 with TRBJ2-2; 7 bases line up with TRBD2. Germline values: CDR1 LNHNV, CDR2 YYDKDF (reference sequence). The V gene end was trimmed by 5 bases and the J gene end by 4 bases; junction bases not matched to a gene: 7. This CDR3 comprises 15 residues. The CDR3 DNA sequence: TGTGCCACCAGCTTGCGGGGGAGGGTCACCGGGGAGCTGTTTTTT. This translates into CATSLRGRVTGELFF.

Comment on this clonotype: The conserved final phenylalanine or tryptophan is absent from the CDR3, which likely points to a read error. This chain connects TRBV29-1 to TRBJ2-2; 12 nucleotides match TRBD1. Germline V gene data show CDR1 as SQVTM and CDR2 as ANQGSEA. This CDR3 comprises 16 residues. V lost 4 bases to trimming and J lost 6 bases; unmatched junction nucleotides: 9. CDR3: CSVAGQGATGAGELFY. The CDR3 region has the DNA TGCAGCGTTGCGGGACAGGGGGCTACGGGAGCCGGGGAGCTGTTTTAT.

The chain links TRBV7-8 to TRBJ2-5, with D possibly TRBD1 on 5 matching bases. This CDR3 is built from 14 residues. Trimming pared 1 base from V and 3 bases from J, leaving 9 bases between. CDR1 and CDR2 (germline): SGHVS, FQNEAQ. The CDR3 region is CASSLVETEETQYF. Written as DNA, the CDR3 is TGTGCCAGCAGCTTAGTAGAGACAGAAGAGACCCAGTACTTC.

This clonotype has ten or more counts. V usage is TRBV11-2 and J usage is TRBJ1-2, with D uncertain. V dropped 0 bases and J dropped 6 bases, with 11 bases sitting between them. The CDR3 has 14 residues. The germline gives CDR1 SGHAT, CDR2 FQNNGV. The CDR3 loop is CASSLDPTYDGYTF. In DNA form, the CDR3 reads TGTGCCAGCAGCTTAGATCCGACCTACGATGGCTACACCTTC. Drawing the rest from reference TRBV11-2 and TRBJ1-2, the complete variable domain is EAGVAQSPRYKIIEKRQSVAFWCNPISGHATLYWYQQILGQGPKLLIQFQNNGVVDDSQLPKDRFSAERLKGVDSTLKIQPAKLEDSAVYLCASSLDPTYDGYTFGSGTRLTVV.

The chain uses TRBV20-1 and TRBJ2-1; maybe TRBD1 (6 bases). The ends were cut back, 5 bases at V and 4 bases at J, with 21 bases in the middle. Germline V lookup: CDR1 DFQATT, CDR2 SNEGSKA (reference sequence). The CDR3 consists of 16 residues. The DNA for the CDR3 is TGCAGTGCTCTTAACCCCGGACAGCGCCCTTACAATGAGCAGTTCTTC. Its protein product is CSALNPGQRPYNEQFF.